This is a list of T cell receptor beta chains from one sample in a study of blood T cell repertoires in COVID-19. Profiling relied on immunoSEQ multiplex PCR, and the TCRdb table lists in-frame clones only, not all of them. The data hold approximately 450,000 clones, with more than 85% observed a single time. The sample consisted of peripheral blood. All receptors come from a woman aged 25 to 39 with acute or convalescent COVID-19. Each CDR3 is given with its conserved first and last residue. The D gene is left open where the match is weak. Some rows have no size entry. The others give once, few or many, or a class for an expanded clone.

d_call j_call clone_size v_call cdr3_aa cdr3_nt
- TRBJ1-5 - TRBV11-2 CASSFQVSGNQPQHF TGTGCCAGCAGCTTCCAGGTCTCAGGCAATCAGCCCCAGCATTTT
TRBD1 TRBJ2-2 - TRBV2 CASSWDRAGGELFF TGTGCCAGCAGCTGGGACAGGGCGGGCGGGGAGCTGTTTTTT
TRBD1 TRBJ2-7 - TRBV7-2 CASRGQGSSYEQYF TGTGCCAGCAGGGGACAGGGGAGCTCCTACGAGCAGTACTTC
- TRBJ2-1 - TRBV27 CASSFSISNEQFF TGTGCCAGCAGTTTTTCGATTAGCAATGAGCAGTTCTTC
- TRBJ2-5 - TRBV3-1/TRBV3-2 CASSQSGAQETQYF TGTGCCAGCAGCCAGTCTGGAGCTCAAGAGACCCAGTACTTC
- TRBJ1-4 - TRBV7-6 CASSLAETGTNEKLFF TGTGCCAGCAGCTTAGCGGAAACAGGGACTAATGAAAAACTGTTTTTT
TRBD1 TRBJ1-2 - TRBV27 CASSASRDRLDGYTF TGTGCCAGCAGTGCGTCCCGGGACAGGTTGGATGGCTACACCTTC
- TRBJ1-5 - TRBV27 CASSLLGVRGNQPQHF TGTGCCAGCAGTCTCTTGGGAGTGAGAGGAAATCAGCCCCAGCATTTT
- TRBJ1-5 - TRBV24-1 CATKDRQGSNQPQHF TGTGCCACCAAAGACAGGCAGGGGTCCAATCAGCCCCAGCATTTT
TRBD2 TRBJ2-7 once TRBV3-1/TRBV3-2 CASSQAWRGESYEQYF TGTGCCAGCAGCCAAGCCTGGCGGGGGGAGTCCTACGAGCAGTACTTC
TRBD1 TRBJ2-1 - TRBV18 CASSPPSRTGGYNEQFF TGTGCCAGCTCACCACCTAGTCGGACAGGGGGCTACAATGAGCAGTTCTTC
- TRBJ1-1 - TRBV6-1 CASSEAGGLNTEAFF TGTGCCAGCAGTGAAGCTGGGGGCTTAAACACTGAAGCTTTCTTT
TRBD1 TRBJ2-4 - TRBV19 CASSSLQGAWDIQYF TGTGCCAGTAGTTCCCTACAGGGGGCATGGGACATTCAGTACTTC
- TRBJ2-3 - TRBV5-1 CASRWVQGTDTQYF TGCGCCAGCAGATGGGTACAGGGCACAGATACGCAGTATTTT
- TRBJ2-7 - TRBV6-5 CAIGTYSSYEQYF TGTGCCATCGGGACTTATAGCTCCTACGAGCAGTACTTC
TRBD2 TRBJ2-3 - TRBV28 CASRTERGGEADTQYF TGTGCCAGCAGGACGGAGCGGGGGGGCGAAGCAGATACGCAGTATTTT
TRBD1 TRBJ2-5 - TRBV5-1 CASSLRRKQGVSETQYF TGCGCCAGCAGCTTGAGGAGGAAACAGGGGGTCTCAGAGACCCAGTACTTC
TRBD2 TRBJ2-3 - TRBV27 CASSPGTSGGYHTQYF TGTGCCAGCAGTCCGGGGACTAGCGGGGGGTACCATACGCAGTATTTT
- TRBJ2-2 - TRBV7-6 CASSLVPQGSNTGELFF TGTGCCAGCAGCTTAGTTCCTCAGGGGTCAAACACCGGGGAGCTGTTTTTT
- TRBJ2-2 - TRBV10-3 CANRREKDTGELFF TGTGCCAACCGCCGGGAAAAAGACACCGGGGAGCTGTTTTTT
- TRBJ1-5 - TRBV2 CARGGPNSNQPQHF TGTGCCAGGGGGGGGCCAAATAGCAATCAGCCCCAGCATTTT
- TRBJ2-1 - TRBV5-1 CASSLDVRGGAYNEQFF TGCGCCAGCAGCTTGGACGTCCGGGGTGGCGCCTACAATGAGCAGTTCTTC
- TRBJ1-5 - TRBV15 CATSRGQSNQPQHF TGTGCCACCAGCAGAGGACAGTCTAATCAGCCCCAGCATTTT
- TRBJ2-1 - TRBV27 CASSLLAGASYNEQFF TGTGCCAGCAGTTTATTGGCAGGGGCTTCCTACAATGAGCAGTTCTTC
- TRBJ1-1 - TRBV5-5 CASSLYQGTNTEAFF TGTGCCAGCAGCTTGTATCAGGGAACCAACACTGAAGCTTTCTTT
TRBD2 TRBJ2-5 - TRBV27 CASSLLAGYQETQYF TGTGCCAGCAGTTTGCTAGCGGGGTACCAAGAGACCCAGTACTTC
- TRBJ2-5 once TRBV29-1 CSVVSGEETQYF TGCAGCGTTGTGTCCGGGGAAGAGACCCAGTACTTC
- TRBJ1-5 - TRBV7-8 CASSPYNQPQHF TGTGCCAGCAGCCCCTACAATCAGCCCCAGCATTTT
TRBD2 TRBJ2-2 - TRBV2 CASSEGGGALDGELFF TGTGCCAGCAGTGAAGGCGGGGGGGCCTTAGACGGGGAGCTGTTTTTT
- TRBJ2-3 - TRBV28 CASYGQSDTQYF TGTGCCAGTTACGGACAGTCAGATACGCAGTATTTT
TRBD2 TRBJ2-3 - TRBV27 CASSFLAGGRDTQYF TGTGCCAGCAGTTTCCTAGCGGGGGGACGAGATACGCAGTATTTT
- TRBJ1-1 - TRBV7-9 CASSSSYMNTEAFF TGTGCCAGCAGCTCGTCTTATATGAACACTGAAGCTTTCTTT
TRBD2 TRBJ2-7 - TRBV5-1 CASSSDYAGGFSYEQYF TGCGCCAGCAGCTCGGACTACGCGGGGGGTTTCTCCTACGAGCAGTACTTC
TRBD2 TRBJ2-3 - TRBV6-5 CASSRSGARTDTQYF TGTGCCAGCAGCCGTAGCGGGGCACGCACAGATACGCAGTATTTT
TRBD1 TRBJ2-3 - TRBV11-3 CASSSGGSTDTQYF TGTGCCAGCAGCTCAGGGGGTTCCACAGATACGCAGTATTTT
TRBD1 TRBJ1-2 - TRBV30 CAWSVSNRCGQGCGYTF TGTGCCTGGAGTGTAAGTAATAGGTGTGGACAGGGGTGTGGCTACACCTTC
- TRBJ2-5 - TRBV30 CAWNLGGGETQYF TGTGCCTGGAATTTAGGTGGGGGGGAGACCCAGTACTTC
TRBD2 TRBJ2-2 many TRBV28 CASIESSGGSNTGELFF TGTGCCAGCATAGAATCCAGCGGGGGATCGAACACCGGGGAGCTGTTTTTT
TRBD1 TRBJ1-5 - TRBV10-3 CATAQTGQGAFQPQHF TGTGCCACCGCCCAAACCGGACAGGGGGCCTTTCAGCCCCAGCATTTT
- TRBJ1-1 - TRBV5-5 CASSLGTNTEAFF TGTGCCAGCAGCTTGGGGACAAACACTGAAGCTTTCTTT
- TRBJ2-2 - TRBV4-1 CASSQDETVITGELFF TGCGCCAGCAGCCAAGATGAGACAGTCATTACCGGGGAGCTGTTTTTT
- TRBJ1-5 - TRBV28 CASTSARDQPQHF TGTGCCAGCACCTCGGCTCGGGATCAGCCCCAGCATTTT
- TRBJ1-1 - TRBV5-5 CASSLVRGTEAFF TGTGCCAGCAGCTTGGTCCGGGGCACTGAAGCTTTCTTT
TRBD1 TRBJ1-1 - TRBV25-1 CASSDRGTEAFF TGTGCCAGCAGTGACAGGGGGACTGAAGCTTTCTTT
TRBD1 TRBJ1-1 - TRBV5-6 CASSTQLGQGGEAFF TGTGCCAGCAGCACGCAACTGGGACAGGGGGGCGAAGCTTTCTTT
- TRBJ2-5 - TRBV2 CASSEGTGNPQETQYF TGTGCCAGCAGTGAAGGCACAGGGAACCCACAAGAGACCCAGTACTTC
TRBD1 TRBJ2-5 - TRBV28 CASSLSGRGLETQYF TGTGCCAGCAGTTTATCCGGCAGGGGGTTGGAGACCCAGTACTTC
- TRBJ2-2 - TRBV5-1 CASSSLSGDTGELFF TGCGCCAGCAGTTCCCTATCAGGGGACACCGGGGAGCTGTTTTTT
- TRBJ1-2 once TRBV3-1/TRBV3-2 CASSGPVGGGGYTF TGTGCCAGCAGCGGACCGGTAGGGGGGGGCGGCTACACCTTC
TRBD2 TRBJ2-2 - TRBV4-2 CASSRRIKLTSVAGELFF TGTGCCAGCAGCCGACGTATCAAATTGACTAGCGTGGCCGGGGAGCTGTTTTTT
TRBD2 TRBJ2-5 - TRBV7-8 CASSFSGTPRETQYF TGTGCCAGCAGCTTCAGCGGGACCCCTCGGGAGACCCAGTACTTC
- TRBJ1-5 once TRBV30 CAWSLQGNQPQHF TGTGCCTGGAGTTTACAGGGCAATCAGCCCCAGCATTTT
TRBD2 TRBJ2-7 - TRBV5-6 CASSLVGGLASEQYF TGTGCCAGCAGCCTGGTGGGGGGACTAGCGAGTGAGCAGTACTTC
- TRBJ1-1 - TRBV28 CASSTIPLLTEAFF TGTGCCAGCAGTACAATACCCTTGTTGACTGAAGCTTTCTTT
- TRBJ2-7 - TRBV29-1 CSATGPTGSYEQYF TGCAGCGCCACGGGGCCGACAGGCTCCTACGAGCAGTACTTC
- TRBJ1-3 once TRBV6-1 CASSEGDILSGNTIYF TGTGCCAGCAGTGAAGGAGACATACTCTCTGGAAACACCATATATTTT
- TRBJ2-1 - TRBV11-2 CASSFGPTGIGPNEQFF TGTGCCAGCAGCTTTGGGCCAACAGGAATTGGCCCCAATGAGCAGTTCTTC